This T cell receptor beta chain comes out of a study of T-cell reconstitution after alpha-beta-depleted transplantation in children. Study-wide findings and caveats: The high TCRbeta diversity at day 60 in some patients came from surviving recipient T cells and thymic progenitors. Expanded clones from the graft, numbering several hundred, reportedly supplied alpha-beta T cells about two months after transplant.

CDR3 length: 13 residues. Germline CDR1 and CDR2: LNHNV and YYDKDF (reference sequence). Losses at the gene ends were 9 bases for V and 8 bases for J; bases not matched to a gene: 5. As concerns this clonotype: The antigen is undetermined.

For TCRbeta, the library was prepared with unique molecular identifiers. TCRdb re-called the PCR reads through MiXCR, storing one row per CDR3 protein. There are fewer than 550,000 distinct CDR3 sequences in the sample; over 10% occur only once, and approximately 14% lies in the top ten. V is TRBV15 and J is TRBJ2-4, with 12 bases aligning to TRBD2. The specimen comprised PBMCs, mostly from graft donor cells, sampled 180 days after TCRalphabeta/CD19-depleted stem cell transplant. The clonotype originates from a female patient aged 2-9 years who had a stem cell transplant for aplastic anemia, so the T cells may come from the graft donor. CDR3 DNA sequence: TGTGCCACGGAGACTAGCGGGAGTGACATTCAGTACTTC. Residues: CATETSGSDIQYF.